Listed below are T cell receptor beta chains from one sample, sequenced in a study of T cell changes during pregnancy in multiple sclerosis. Produced via immunoSEQ multiplex PCR; TCRdb's table is partial and in-frame only. The data contain over 50,000 clones, 85% to 90% of them singletons. The specimen comprised peripheral blood, sampled in the first trimester of pregnancy. The receptors originated from a female donor in good health, enrolled as a control in a pregnancy study. CDR3s include the opening cysteine and the closing phenylalanine or tryptophan. D genes are given only for firm matches. Rows give clone size only sometimes, using once, few, many, or a class for an expanded clone.

V gene	D gene	J gene	clone size	CDR3 protein	CDR3 DNA
TRBV7-8	.	TRBJ1-3	.	CASSMGQNTIYF	TGTGCCAGCAGCATGGGACAAAACACCATATATTTT
TRBV2	TRBD2	TRBJ2-5	.	CASSDVAGTYQETQYF	TGTGCCAGCAGTGACGTAGCGGGGACCTACCAAGAGACCCAGTACTTC
TRBV11-2	TRBD2	TRBJ2-1	.	CASSSITGRIIEQFF	TGTGCCAGCAGCTCGATCACCGGGAGGATAATTGAGCAGTTCTTC
TRBV7-9	.	TRBJ1-2	once	CASSFTGTQINYGYTF	TGTGCCAGCAGCTTCACGGGGACACAAATTAACTATGGCTACACCTTC
TRBV30	.	TRBJ2-3	once	CAWSPSQGFKDTQYF	TGTGCCTGGTCCCCCTCGCAGGGATTTAAAGATACGCAGTATTTT
TRBV4-3	TRBD1	TRBJ2-2	.	CASSQVMDRGSYTGELFF	TGCGCCAGCAGCCAAGTCATGGACAGGGGATCGTACACCGGGGAGCTGTTTTTT
TRBV7-3	TRBD2	TRBJ2-3	.	CASSSPSGGAGDTQYF	TGTGCCAGCAGCTCCCCTAGCGGGGGGGCCGGGGATACGCAGTATTTT
TRBV9	.	TRBJ1-2	.	CASSADSQGVYGYTF	TGTGCCAGCAGCGCCGACTCACAGGGAGTCTATGGCTACACCTTC
TRBV18	.	TRBJ2-6	.	CASSPLGESSGANVLTF	TGTGCCAGCTCCCCTCTCGGGGAAAGCTCTGGGGCCAACGTCCTGACTTTC
TRBV18	TRBD2	TRBJ2-3	.	CASSPLLAGDTDTQYF	TGTGCCAGCTCACCTTTGCTAGCGGGAGACACAGATACGCAGTATTTT
TRBV6-5	.	TRBJ2-7	.	CASRWGAYEQYF	TGTGCCAGCAGGTGGGGAGCCTACGAGCAGTACTTC
TRBV30	TRBD2	TRBJ2-5	.	CAQRWTGGQETQYF	TGTGCACAAAGGTGGACGGGGGGCCAAGAGACCCAGTACTTC
TRBV7-5	.	TRBJ2-3	.	CARSLGRGSSTDTQYF	TGTGCCAGAAGCTTAGGGCGGGGATCTAGCACAGATACGCAGTATTTT
TRBV9	.	TRBJ1-5	.	CASSPHAGGAGQPQHF	TGTGCCAGCAGCCCCCATGCGGGGGGCGCGGGTCAGCCCCAGCATTTT
TRBV29-1	.	TRBJ1-1	few	CSVTRQDTEAFF	TGCAGCGTTACGAGACAGGACACTGAAGCTTTCTTT
TRBV2	.	TRBJ2-5	.	CASRWTEGQETQYF	TGTGCCAGCAGATGGACGGAGGGTCAAGAGACCCAGTACTTC
TRBV6-5	.	TRBJ2-1	.	CATGFSSYNEQFF	TGTGCTACCGGGTTTAGCTCCTACAATGAGCAGTTCTTC
TRBV19	TRBD1	TRBJ1-6	once	CASQSGQGRSPLHF	TGTGCCAGTCAATCGGGACAGGGACGATCACCCCTCCACTTT
TRBV9	.	TRBJ2-5	.	CASSEQGVRSETQYF	TGTGCCAGCAGCGAACAGGGAGTTAGGTCGGAGACCCAGTACTTC
TRBV30	TRBD1	TRBJ1-3	.	CAWSVPDRVLGNTIYF	TGTGCCTGGAGTGTCCCGGACAGGGTCCTTGGAAACACCATATATTTT
TRBV5-4	.	TRBJ1-2	.	CASSLSVDGYTF	TGTGCCAGCAGCCTGAGTGTTGATGGCTACACCTTC
TRBV6-5	TRBD1	TRBJ1-1	.	CASSYSGQGYTEAFF	TGTGCCAGCAGTTACTCCGGACAGGGGTACACTGAAGCTTTCTTT
TRBV14	TRBD1	TRBJ2-1	.	CASSLPGTGSYNEQFF	TGTGCCAGCAGCCTCCCGGGGACAGGGAGCTACAATGAGCAGTTCTTC
TRBV29-1	.	TRBJ1-4	.	CSVVRAEKLFF	TGCAGCGTTGTCAGGGCTGAAAAACTGTTTTTT
TRBV5-1	TRBD2	TRBJ2-5	.	CASSPFSGGYQETQYF	TGCGCCAGCAGCCCCTTTAGCGGGGGGTACCAAGAGACCCAGTACTTC
TRBV23-1	.	TRBJ1-1	few	CASSHRRQATEAFF	TGCGCCAGCAGTCATAGAAGACAGGCTACTGAAGCTTTCTTT
TRBV30	TRBD1	TRBJ1-1	once	CAWSEDKDRPEAFF	TGTGCCTGGAGCGAAGATAAGGACAGGCCTGAAGCTTTCTTT
TRBV11-2	.	TRBJ1-1	.	CASSLAARDTEAFF	TGTGCCAGCAGCTTAGCAGCGCGGGACACTGAAGCTTTCTTT
TRBV7-9	.	TRBJ2-7	.	CASSLAGGQLEQYF	TGTGCCAGCAGCTTAGCGGGGGGACAGCTCGAGCAGTACTTC
TRBV29-1	TRBD1	TRBJ2-7	.	CSVARDSYEQYF	TGCAGCGTGGCCCGGGACAGCTACGAGCAGTACTTC
TRBV2	TRBD1	TRBJ1-2	.	CASSPGTVYGYTF	TGTGCCAGCAGCCCCGGGACAGTCTATGGCTACACCTTC
TRBV25-1	.	TRBJ1-2	.	CASSEFGEGIYGYTF	TGTGCCAGCAGTGAATTTGGGGAGGGGATCTATGGCTACACCTTC
TRBV5-1	TRBD1	TRBJ2-7	once	CASKTGTGGGEQYF	TGCGCCAGCAAAACCGGGACAGGGGGCGGCGAGCAGTACTTC
TRBV27	.	TRBJ1-2	.	CASSLSDRIAGGYTF	TGTGCCAGCAGTTTATCCGACAGGATCGCCGGGGGCTACACCTTC
TRBV29-1	.	TRBJ2-2	.	CSVEGRSTGELFF	TGCAGCGTTGAGGGCAGAAGCACCGGGGAGCTGTTTTTT
TRBV4-2	.	TRBJ1-2	few	CASSRTVNYGYTF	TGTGCCAGCAGCCGGACAGTTAACTATGGCTACACCTTC
TRBV16	.	TRBJ1-6	.	CASSQRGAQNSPLHF	TGTGCCAGCAGCCAACGGGGGGCTCAGAATTCACCCCTCCACTTT
TRBV5-1	.	TRBJ2-5	.	CASSPGLGLQETQYF	TGCGCCAGCAGCCCCGGACTGGGCCTACAAGAGACCCAGTACTTC
TRBV9	.	TRBJ2-7	.	CASSVGSGSSYEQYF	TGTGCCAGCAGCGTTGGTAGCGGAAGCTCCTACGAGCAGTACTTC
TRBV5-4	.	TRBJ2-7	.	CASSSTTREQYF	TGTGCCAGCAGCTCTACCACCCGGGAGCAGTACTTC
TRBV2	.	TRBJ1-1	.	CASRKGKGVAEAFF	TGTGCCAGCCGGAAAGGGAAAGGGGTGGCTGAAGCTTTCTTT
TRBV9	TRBD2	TRBJ2-2	once	CASSVGLAGGPNTGELFF	TGTGCCAGCAGCGTGGGACTAGCGGGGGGCCCCAACACCGGGGAGCTGTTTTTT
TRBV11-2	TRBD1	TRBJ1-1	.	CASSSGTGGTEAFF	TGTGCCAGCAGCTCAGGGACAGGGGGCACTGAAGCTTTCTTT
TRBV9	TRBD2	TRBJ2-3	.	CASSVGLAGALDTQYF	TGTGCCAGCAGCGTAGGACTAGCGGGGGCCCTAGATACGCAGTATTTT
TRBV7-9	.	TRBJ1-1	.	CASSPAGTEAFF	TGTGCCAGCAGCCCTGCGGGTACTGAAGCTTTCTTT
TRBV15	TRBD2	TRBJ2-3	once	CATSPGTSGDTQYF	TGTGCCACCAGTCCGGGGACTAGCGGAGATACGCAGTATTTT
TRBV10-3	TRBD1	TRBJ1-4	once	CAISESRDRNEKLFF	TGTGCCATCAGTGAGTCGAGGGACAGGAATGAAAAACTGTTTTTT